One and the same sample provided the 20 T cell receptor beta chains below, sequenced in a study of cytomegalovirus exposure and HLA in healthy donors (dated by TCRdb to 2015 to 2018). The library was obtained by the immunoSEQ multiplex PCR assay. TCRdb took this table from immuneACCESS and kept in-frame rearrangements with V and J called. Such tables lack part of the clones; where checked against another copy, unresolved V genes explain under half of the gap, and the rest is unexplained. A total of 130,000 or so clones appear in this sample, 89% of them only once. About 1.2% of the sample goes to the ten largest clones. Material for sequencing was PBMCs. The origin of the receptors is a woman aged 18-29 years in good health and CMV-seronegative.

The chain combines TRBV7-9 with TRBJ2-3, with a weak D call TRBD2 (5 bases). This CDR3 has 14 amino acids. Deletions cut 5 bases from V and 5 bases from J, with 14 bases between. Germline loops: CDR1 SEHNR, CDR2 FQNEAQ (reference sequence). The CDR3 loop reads CASSAELGGDTQYF. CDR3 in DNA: TGTGCCAGCAGCGCGGAACTAGGTGGAGATACGCAGTATTTT.

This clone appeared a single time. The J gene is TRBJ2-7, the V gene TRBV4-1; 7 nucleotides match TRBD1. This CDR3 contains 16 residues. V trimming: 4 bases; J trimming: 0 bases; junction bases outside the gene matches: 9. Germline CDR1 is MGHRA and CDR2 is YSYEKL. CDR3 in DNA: TGCGCCAGCAGCCGGCACAGGGGCCCCCTCTCCTACGAGCAGTACTTC. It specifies CASSRHRGPLSYEQYF.

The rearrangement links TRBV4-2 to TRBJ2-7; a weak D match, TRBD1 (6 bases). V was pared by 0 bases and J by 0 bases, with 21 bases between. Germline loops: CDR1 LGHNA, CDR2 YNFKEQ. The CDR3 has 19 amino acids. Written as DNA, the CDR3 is TGTGCCAGCAGCCAAGACCTCCATGCCTTGAGCAGGGGCTCCTACGAGCAGTACTTC. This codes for CASSQDLHALSRGSYEQYF.

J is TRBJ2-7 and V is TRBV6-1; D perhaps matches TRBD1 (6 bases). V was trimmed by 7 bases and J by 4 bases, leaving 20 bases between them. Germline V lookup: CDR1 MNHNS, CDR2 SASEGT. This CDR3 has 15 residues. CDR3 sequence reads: CASTLDRVGWYEQYF. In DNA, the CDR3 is TGTGCCAGCACATTGGACAGAGTCGGATGGTACGAGCAGTACTTC.

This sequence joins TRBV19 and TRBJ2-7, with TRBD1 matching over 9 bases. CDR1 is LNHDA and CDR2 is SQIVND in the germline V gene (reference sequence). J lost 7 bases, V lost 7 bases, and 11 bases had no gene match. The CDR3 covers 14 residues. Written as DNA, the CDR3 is TGTGCCAGTACCCCGCCCGACAGGGGGTTTGAGCAGTACTTC. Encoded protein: CASTPPDRGFEQYF.

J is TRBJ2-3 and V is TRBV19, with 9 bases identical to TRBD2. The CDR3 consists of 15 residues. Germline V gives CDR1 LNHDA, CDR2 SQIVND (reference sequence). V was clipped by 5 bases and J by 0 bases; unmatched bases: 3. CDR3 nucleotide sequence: TGTGCCAGTAGTGGCGGGGGGGCTAGCACAGATACGCAGTATTTT. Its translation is CASSGGGASTDTQYF.

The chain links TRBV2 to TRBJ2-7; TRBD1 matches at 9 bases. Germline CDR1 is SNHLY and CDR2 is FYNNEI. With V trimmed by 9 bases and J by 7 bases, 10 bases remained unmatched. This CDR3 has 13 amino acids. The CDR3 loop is CASTRDRAREQYF. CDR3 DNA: TGTGCCAGTACCCGGGACAGGGCAAGGGAGCAGTACTTC.

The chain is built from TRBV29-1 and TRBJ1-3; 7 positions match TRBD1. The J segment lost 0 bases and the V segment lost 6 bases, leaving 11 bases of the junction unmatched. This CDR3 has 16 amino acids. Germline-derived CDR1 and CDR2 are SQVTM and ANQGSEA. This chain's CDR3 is CSVLGGTAVSGNTIYF. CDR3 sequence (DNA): TGCAGCGTCCTGGGTGGGACAGCCGTCTCTGGAAACACCATATATTTT.

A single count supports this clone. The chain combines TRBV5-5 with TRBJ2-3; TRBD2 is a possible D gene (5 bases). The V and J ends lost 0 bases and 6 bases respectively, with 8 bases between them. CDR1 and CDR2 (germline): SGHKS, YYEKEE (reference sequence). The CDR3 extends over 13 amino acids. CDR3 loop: CASSLGSGDTQYF. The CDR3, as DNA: TGTGCCAGCAGCTTGGGATCGGGGGATACGCAGTATTTT.

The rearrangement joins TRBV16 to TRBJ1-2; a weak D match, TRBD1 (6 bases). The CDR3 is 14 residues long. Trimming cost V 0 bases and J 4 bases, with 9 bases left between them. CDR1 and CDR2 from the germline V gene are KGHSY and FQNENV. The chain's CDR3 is CASSQSGGAYGYTF. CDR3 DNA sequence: TGTGCCAGCAGCCAATCAGGGGGGGCCTATGGCTACACCTTC. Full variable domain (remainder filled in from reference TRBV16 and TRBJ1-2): GEEVAQTPKHLVRGEGQKAKLYCAPIKGHSYVFWYQQVLKNEFKFLISFQNENVFDETGMPKERFSAKCLPNSPCSLEIQATKLEDSAVYFCASSQSGGAYGYTFGSGTRLTVV.

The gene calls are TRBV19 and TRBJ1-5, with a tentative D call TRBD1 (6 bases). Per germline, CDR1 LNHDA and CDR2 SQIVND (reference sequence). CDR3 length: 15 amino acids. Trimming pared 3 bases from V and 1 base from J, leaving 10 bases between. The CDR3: CASSIVGASNQPQHF. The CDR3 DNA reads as TGTGCCAGTAGTATTGTGGGGGCAAGCAATCAGCCCCAGCATTTT.

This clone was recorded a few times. CDR3 region: CASRVRARANQPQHF. CDR3 nucleotides: TGTGCCAGTAGAGTCCGGGCCAGGGCCAATCAGCCCCAGCATTTT. V usage is TRBV19 and J usage is TRBJ1-5, with D possibly matching TRBD1 (5 bases). This CDR3 contains 15 residues. CDR1 and CDR2 (germline): LNHDA, SQIVND (reference sequence). V was clipped by 6 bases and J by 3 bases, with 15 bases between them.

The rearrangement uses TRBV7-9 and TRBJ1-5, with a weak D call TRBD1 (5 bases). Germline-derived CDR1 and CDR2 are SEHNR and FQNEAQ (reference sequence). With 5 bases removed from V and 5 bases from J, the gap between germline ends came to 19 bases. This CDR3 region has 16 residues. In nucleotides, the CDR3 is TGTGCCAGCAGCCCTCAGTCCCAGGGCACGGATCAGCCCCAGCATTTT. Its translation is CASSPQSQGTDQPQHF.

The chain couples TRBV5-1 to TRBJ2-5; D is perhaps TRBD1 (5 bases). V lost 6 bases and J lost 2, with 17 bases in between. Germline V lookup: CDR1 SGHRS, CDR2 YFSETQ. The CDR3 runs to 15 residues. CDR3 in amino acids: CASTTSPRTQETQYF. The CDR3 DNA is TGCGCCAGCACCACCTCCCCCCGGACACAAGAGACCCAGTACTTC.

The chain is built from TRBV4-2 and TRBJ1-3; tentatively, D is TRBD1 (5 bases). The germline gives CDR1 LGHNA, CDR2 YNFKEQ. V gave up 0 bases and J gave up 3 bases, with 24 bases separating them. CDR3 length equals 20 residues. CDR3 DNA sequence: TGTGCCAGCAGCCAAGATTGGGTATTTCTTAGGGGTAAGGGTGGAAACACCATATATTTT. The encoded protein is CASSQDWVFLRGKGGNTIYF.

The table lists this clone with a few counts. This CDR3 reads CAGYQQPGTYGYTF. CDR3 nucleotides: TGTGCCGGCTACCAACAGCCCGGAACCTATGGCTACACCTTC. The chain carries TRBV5-6 and TRBJ1-2; D unclear. The germline V gene encodes CDR1 SGHDT and CDR2 YYEEEE. The V and J ends lost 10 bases and 4 bases respectively, with 20 bases between them. This CDR3 has 14 residues.

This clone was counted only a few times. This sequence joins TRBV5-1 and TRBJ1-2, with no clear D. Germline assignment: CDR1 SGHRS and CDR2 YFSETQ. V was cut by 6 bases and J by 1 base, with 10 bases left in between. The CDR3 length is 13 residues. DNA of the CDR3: TGCGCCAGCACGGCAGACAATAACTATGGCTACACCTTC. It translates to CASTADNNYGYTF.

This chain's CDR3 is CAISRLEDQPQHF. CDR3 nucleotide sequence: TGTGCCATCAGTCGACTGGAGGATCAGCCCCAGCATTTT. The genes are TRBV10-3 and TRBJ1-5; no reliable D call. The CDR3 is made up of 13 amino acids. Germline V gene lookup returns CDR1 ENHRY and CDR2 SYGVKD. V was pared by 5 bases and J by 5 bases, with 10 bases between.

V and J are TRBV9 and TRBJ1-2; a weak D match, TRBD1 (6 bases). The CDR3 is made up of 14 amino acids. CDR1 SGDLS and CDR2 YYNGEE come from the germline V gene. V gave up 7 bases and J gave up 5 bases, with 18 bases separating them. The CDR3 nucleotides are TGTGCCAGCGGATCCGGGACACCACATTATGGCTACACCTTC. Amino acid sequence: CASGSGTPHYGYTF.

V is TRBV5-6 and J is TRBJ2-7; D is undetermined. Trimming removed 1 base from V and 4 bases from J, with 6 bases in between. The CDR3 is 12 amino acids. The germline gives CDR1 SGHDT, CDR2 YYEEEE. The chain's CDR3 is CASSLSVYEQYF. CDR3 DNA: TGTGCCAGCAGCTTGTCCGTATACGAGCAGTACTTC.